This T cell receptor (beta chain) was profiled in a study of blood T cell repertoires in COVID-19. The CDR3 is 13 amino acids. V lost 10 bases and J 5 bases, leaving 15 bases between the germline ends. Study processing details: The assay estimated nucleated cells by amplifying reference gene primers. TCRdb keeps only in-frame clones here, not all; method: immunoSEQ multiplex PCR. V and J calls and clone size are copied from that table; D and trimming were computed from the DNA. The top ten clones hold roughly 7.9% of a sample with approximately 220,000 clones, about 85% of them seen once. The material sequenced was peripheral blood. The chain couples TRBV12-3 or TRBV12-4 to TRBJ1-5; D ambiguous. The receptor was isolated from a woman of 80 years or more with acute or convalescent COVID-19. CDR3 coding DNA: TGTGCCACTCGAGCGGTTTCCGATCAGCCCCAGCATTTT. As protein: CATRAVSDQPQHF.